This T cell receptor (beta chain) was obtained from a study of cytotoxic CD8 clonotypes in ibrutinib-treated CLL. The repertoire was sequenced with immunoSEQ multiplex PCR; TCRdb's copy has only in-frame clones and lacks some. The table has over 120,000 clones, 76% seen once; the top ten hold approximately 5.1%. Germline V CDR1 and CDR2: LGHNA, YSLEER. The CDR3 length is 11 residues. V was shortened by 4 bases and J by 7 bases, with 6 bases between the two germline ends. The V gene is TRBV4-3, the J gene TRBJ2-3, with D perhaps matching TRBD1 or TRBD2 (5 bases each). The clonotype was recovered from a human donor with chronic lymphocytic leukemia. The sample here was PBMCs, taken after 24 months of ibrutinib treatment. CDR3 coding DNA: TGCGCCAGCAGCCGGGGGTATACGCAGTATTTT. This codes for CASSRGYTQYF.